This TCR beta chain was profiled in a study of blood T cell repertoires in COVID-19. Turning to the study itself: COVID-19 samples from acute and convalescent phases originated in the United States, Italy and Spain. From T cells, B-cell-depleted T cells, or PBMCs came the material, which was cDNA or gDNA.

Germline CDR1 MGHRA, CDR2 YSYEKL. The CDR3 covers 15 residues. Trimming left V 0 bases short and J 0 bases short, with 8 bases between. Per the original data handling: Scientists estimated how many nucleated cells there were by amplifying reference gene primers. Sequenced by immunoSEQ multiplex PCR; TCRdb stores in-frame clones only, minus some. V, J and clone size derive from that table, while D and trimming were established from the DNA sequence. There are fewer than 450,000 clones in the sample; more than 75% occur only once, and 3% to 4% lies in the top ten. The clonotype comes from a woman under 30 who had recovered from COVID-19. Specimen: peripheral blood. The chain employs TRBV4-1 and TRBJ1-1; D call uncertain. CDR3 protein: CASSQDPGLNTEAFF. CDR3 nucleotides: TGCGCCAGCAGCCAAGATCCAGGATTGAACACTGAAGCTTTCTTT.